The T cell receptor (beta chain) described here comes from a study of beta chain features in type 1 diabetes. V lost 2 bases and J lost 11, with 13 bases in between. The CDR3 consists of 13 residues. CDR1 is GTSNPN and CDR2 is SVGIG in the germline V gene (reference sequence). Study results and caveats: Shorter templates might be favored by PCR, equally in patients and controls. Moderate yet significant TCRB CDR3 shortening was seen in Type 1 diabetes patients in all four CD4+ subsets.

Expressed TCRB transcripts were sequenced because the entire RNA isolate underwent reverse transcription. TCRdb's table, derived via immunoSEQ multiplex PCR, lists solely in-frame clones and lacks some. The data contain around 650,000 clones, under 15% of them seen just once; the ten biggest clones take up over 0.1%. There are a few counts of this clone. The target antigen is unknown. The chain has TRBV30 and TRBJ1-6; D is undetermined. Input material: naive CD4+ T cells from blood. The clonotype originates from a man aged 25 to 40 with type 1 diabetes. CDR3 DNA: TGTGCCTGGAGTTCGGGTTTTACGGCACCCCTCCACTTT. This gives the protein CAWSSGFTAPLHF.